This passage covers 18 T cell receptor beta chains from one sample sequenced in a study of T-cell reconstitution after alpha-beta-depleted transplantation in children. Preparation of the TCRbeta library was carried out with unique molecular identifiers. MiXCR, applied by TCRdb to the PCR reads, yields one record per CDR3 protein. The sample holds about 500,000 distinct CDR3 sequences, about an eighth seen once. The source was PBMCs, mostly from graft donor cells, collected 180 days after TCRalphabeta/CD19-depleted stem cell transplant. These TCRs come from a female patient between 2 and 15 years old who had a stem cell transplant for aplastic anemia, so the T cells may come from the graft donor.

The chain combines TRBV24-1 with TRBJ1-5, with D perhaps matching TRBD1 (6 bases). V was trimmed by 6 bases and J by 0 bases, leaving 11 bases between them. This CDR3 has 15 amino acids. The germline V gene encodes CDR1 KGHDR and CDR2 SFDVKD. The CDR3 DNA follows: TGTGCCACCAGTCGCGGAGGGGGTAGCAATCAGCCCCAGCATTTT. Amino acid sequence: CATSRGGGSNQPQHF.

This chain uses TRBV11-2 with TRBJ2-7, with 14 bases lining up with TRBD2. V was clipped by 5 bases and J by 4 bases; unmatched bases: 13. This CDR3 spans 18 amino acids. Germline CDR1 is SGHAT and CDR2 is FQNNGV. This chain's CDR3 is CASSPGTSGSPLSYEQYV. The CDR3 coding sequence is TGTGCCAGCAGCCCCGGGACTAGCGGGAGCCCCCTCTCTTACGAGCAGTACGTC.

The rearrangement uses TRBV24-1 and TRBJ2-7; TRBD1 matches 7 bases. Per the germline V gene, CDR1 is KGHDR and CDR2 is SFDVKD. The CDR3 runs 14 residues. Trimming cost V 4 bases and J 2 bases; bases outside gene matches: 4. The CDR3 DNA is TGTGCCACCAGTGACCCCGGGACAGCCTACGAGCAGTACTTC. Translating gives CATSDPGTAYEQYF.

This clonotype has only a few counts. The rearrangement joins TRBV4-3 to TRBJ2-3; 8 bases line up with TRBD2. Looked up from germline, CDR1 is LGHNA and CDR2 is YSLEER. V was pared by 2 bases and J by 3 bases, with 7 bases of the junction left unmatched. The CDR3 is 16 amino acids. This CDR3 reads CASSQSTSDLTDTQYF. Here the CDR3 DNA reads TGCGCCAGCAGCCAATCGACTAGCGACTTAACAGATACGCAGTATTTT.

This clonotype turned up a few times. The chain combines TRBV7-2 with TRBJ2-2; D unclear. With 5 bases removed from V and 5 bases from J, the gap between germline ends came to 15 bases. The CDR3 sequence is 15 residues long. CDR1 is SGHTA, CDR2 FQGNSA, per germline. CDR3 nucleotide sequence: TGTGCCAGCAGCCTAGTGGCTAGTTGGACCGGGGAGCTGTTTTTT. Encoded protein: CASSLVASWTGELFF.

The sample holds one count of this clonotype. The rearrangement links TRBV6-2 or TRBV6-3 to TRBJ2-1; D is undetermined. V lost 2 bases, J lost 0 bases, and 23 bases lay in between. CDR1 and CDR2 (germline): MNHEY, SVGEGT. This CDR3 spans 20 amino acids. As DNA, the CDR3 is TGTGCCAGCAGTTACACGCAGACGCTTTGGACGAGGAGCTCCTACAATGAGCAGTTCTTC. Protein: CASSYTQTLWTRSSYNEQFF.

To note about this clonotype: This likely traces to a read error, being one base from a far larger clone. This rearrangement joins TRBV5-1 to TRBJ2-3; 7 bases are a match to TRBD1. The DNA matches TRBJ1-5 better at its end, which makes the J call doubtful. The CDR3 spans 13 residues. CDR1 is SGHRS, CDR2 YFSETQ, per germline. The CDR3 DNA is TGCGCCAGCAGCTTGAGGGGGACAGATACGCAGCATTTT. Translated, it gives CASSLRGTDTQHF.

This clonotype was seen only a few times. This chain uses TRBV12-3 or TRBV12-4 with TRBJ1-1; tentative D call: TRBD1 (5 bases). This CDR3 has 14 amino acids. V was trimmed by 2 bases and J by 8 bases, leaving 15 bases between them. The CDR3 DNA follows: TGTGCCAGCAGTTTATCCCCCCTCCGGGGGGAAGCTTTCTTT. Residues: CASSLSPLRGEAFF.

The table lists this clonotype with a few counts. The V call is TRBV20-1, the J call TRBJ2-1; D is uncertain. The germline CDR1 and CDR2 sequences are DFQATT and SNEGSKA (reference sequence). V was pared by 0 bases and J by 7 bases, with 13 bases between. CDR3 length equals 14 residues. As DNA, the CDR3 is TGCAGTGCTAGAGAGGGATCAATTATGAATGAGCAGTTCTTC. Translating gives CSAREGSIMNEQFF.

The chain is built from TRBV7-2 and TRBJ2-5; D is possibly TRBD1 (5 bases). CDR3 size: 13 residues. The V end lost 6 bases, the J end lost 0 bases, and 8 bases lay between the germline ends. Germline V CDR1 and CDR2: SGHTA, FQGNSA. This CDR3 is CASSSGYQETQYF. CDR3 sequence (DNA): TGTGCCAGCAGTTCAGGGTACCAAGAGACCCAGTACTTC.

This clonotype has just one count. The chain recombines TRBV25-1 with TRBJ2-5; D is undetermined. The V and J ends lost 1 base and 4 bases respectively, with 19 bases between them. CDR3 length: 17 residues. Germline V gene sequence: CDR1 MGHDK, CDR2 SYGVNS. The CDR3 loop is CASSELRTQRFRETQYF. The CDR3 nucleotides are TGTGCCAGCAGTGAATTGAGGACCCAGCGTTTTCGAGAGACCCAGTACTTC.

The chain couples TRBV10-3 to TRBJ2-5; D call uncertain. CDR3 length: 13 residues. Trimming shortened V by 3 bases and J by 2 bases, and 7 bases separated the two germline ends. Germline V gives CDR1 ENHRY, CDR2 SYGVKD. The CDR3 nucleotides are TGTGCCATCAGTGATCGGTTACAAGAGACCCAGTACTTC. It specifies CAISDRLQETQYF.

This clonotype was seen more than once but under ten times. The chain uses TRBV6-5 and TRBJ2-1; the match to TRBD2 covers 8 bases. Germline V CDR1 and CDR2: MNHEY, SVGAGI. J gave up 0 bases and V 2 bases, and 12 bases lay outside the gene matches. This CDR3 comprises 19 residues. CDR3 loop: CASSYGGLAGRSSYNEQFF. Written as DNA, the CDR3 is TGTGCCAGCAGTTACGGCGGGCTAGCGGGTAGAAGCTCCTACAATGAGCAGTTCTTC.

This clonotype was seen many times. The genes are TRBV27 and TRBJ1-4; 8 nucleotides line up with TRBD1. The CDR3 runs 18 residues. Germline assignment: CDR1 MNHEY and CDR2 SMNVEV (reference sequence). The V segment lost 1 base and the J segment 7 bases; nucleotides outside the gene matches: 14. The CDR3 loop is CASSLFPQTGVKGEKLFF. CDR3 nucleotide sequence: TGTGCCAGCAGTTTATTCCCCCAGACAGGGGTGAAGGGTGAAAAACTGTTTTTT.

V usage is TRBV5-6 and J usage is TRBJ2-2; TRBD1 agrees at 8 bases. The CDR3 extends over 16 amino acids. Germline V lookup: CDR1 SGHDT, CDR2 YYEEEE. V was pared by 0 bases and J by 7 bases, with 8 bases of the junction left unmatched. The CDR3 reads CASSLGRGRVIGELFF. The CDR3 DNA is TGTGCCAGCAGCTTGGGCAGGGGGCGGGTCATCGGGGAGCTGTTTTTT.

The rearrangement uses TRBV20-1 and TRBJ2-5; unclear D gene. V dropped 3 bases and J dropped 5 bases, with 10 bases sitting between them. Germline CDR1 reads DFQATT; CDR2 reads SNEGSKA (reference sequence). The CDR3 is 12 residues long. For the CDR3, the DNA is TGCAGTGCTAGGCCGATCGGGGAGACCCAGTACTTC. It yields the protein CSARPIGETQYF.

J is TRBJ2-7 and V is TRBV15, with no clear D. This CDR3 spans 13 amino acids. Trimming removed 7 bases at V and 0 bases at J, with 10 bases between. Germline V gene sequence: CDR1 LNHNV, CDR2 YYDKDF (reference sequence). The CDR3: CATKRPSSYEQYF. The CDR3 coding sequence is TGTGCCACCAAGCGACCTAGCTCCTACGAGCAGTACTTC. Full variable domain (outside the CDR3, taken from reference TRBV15 and TRBJ2-7): DAMVIQNPRYQVTQFGKPVTLSCSQTLNHNVMYWYQQKSSQAPKLLFHYYDKDFNNEADTPDNFQSRRPNTSFCFLDIRSPGLGDTAMYLCATKRPSSYEQYFGPGTRLTVT.

In the case of this clonotype: A read error may be the cause here, since a much bigger clone is one base away. The rearrangement uses TRBV18 and TRBJ2-3; no definite D call. The CDR3 contains 12 residues. From germline, CDR1 is KGHSH and CDR2 LQKENI. Deletions cut 0 bases from V and 4 bases from J, with 2 bases between. CDR3 sequence reads: CASSPPADTQYF. The CDR3 coding sequence is TGTGCCAGCTCACCACCGGCAGATACGCAGTATTTT.